The present TCR beta chain was sequenced within a study of metastatic and nonmetastatic thyroid tumors. Overall study: Across blood and tumor or nodule tissue, repertoires from malignant and benign thyroid patients were compared with one another.

This clone was observed a few times. Its target is not known. Study-level results: TCR beta diversity was reportedly significantly higher in malignant thyroid tumors than benign nodules, in blood and tumor.

Per the original methods: CDR3 was compared across clinicopathological groups, and the resulting differences were used to build a distant-metastasis classifier for papillary thyroid cancer. Using MiXCR, TCRdb reanalyzed the PCR reads. The V and J calls, along with clone size, are taken from TCRdb and not from the paper's own processing. The sample includes about 14,000 clones, more than 25% of them seen just once. Thyroid surgery took place with no prior treatment in any patient. V lost 6 bases and J lost 3; bases outside the gene matches: 10. The germline V gene has CDR1 SNHLY and CDR2 FYNNEI. The CDR3 covers 15 residues.

The sequenced material came from tumor tissue. The rearrangement uses TRBV2 and TRBJ2-7, with 8 nucleotides matching TRBD1. The receptor was isolated from a female donor with papillary thyroid cancer or a benign thyroid nodule (not recorded which). Some clones in this sample may be carry-over from other donors' samples. CDR3 nucleotide sequence: TGTGCCAGCAGGGTAACAGGGGGTCTGTACTACGAGCAGTACTTC. Protein: CASRVTGGLYYEQYF.